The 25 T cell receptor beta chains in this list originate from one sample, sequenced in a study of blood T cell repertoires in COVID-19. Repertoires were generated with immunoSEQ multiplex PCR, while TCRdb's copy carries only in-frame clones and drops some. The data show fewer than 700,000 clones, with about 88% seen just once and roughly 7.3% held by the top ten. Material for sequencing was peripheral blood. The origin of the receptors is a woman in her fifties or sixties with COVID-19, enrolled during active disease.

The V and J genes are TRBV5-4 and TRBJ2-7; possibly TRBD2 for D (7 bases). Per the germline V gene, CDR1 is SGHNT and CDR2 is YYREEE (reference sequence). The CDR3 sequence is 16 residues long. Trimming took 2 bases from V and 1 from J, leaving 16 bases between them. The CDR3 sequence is CASSFLTGGLSYEQYF. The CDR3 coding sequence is TGTGCCAGCAGCTTCCTAACGGGGGGCCTATCCTACGAGCAGTACTTC.

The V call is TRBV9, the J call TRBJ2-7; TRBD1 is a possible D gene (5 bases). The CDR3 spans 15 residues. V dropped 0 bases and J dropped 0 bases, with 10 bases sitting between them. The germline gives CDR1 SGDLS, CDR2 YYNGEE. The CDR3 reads CASSVGLDSSYEQYF. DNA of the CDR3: TGTGCCAGCAGCGTAGGTCTCGACAGCTCCTACGAGCAGTACTTC.

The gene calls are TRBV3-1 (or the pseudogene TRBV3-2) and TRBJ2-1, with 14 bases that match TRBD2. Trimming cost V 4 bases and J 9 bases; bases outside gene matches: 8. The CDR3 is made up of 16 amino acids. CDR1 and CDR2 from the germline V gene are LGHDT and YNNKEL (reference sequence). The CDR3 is CASSPTSGGASIEQFF. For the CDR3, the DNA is TGTGCCAGCAGCCCGACTAGCGGGGGGGCTAGTATTGAGCAGTTCTTC.

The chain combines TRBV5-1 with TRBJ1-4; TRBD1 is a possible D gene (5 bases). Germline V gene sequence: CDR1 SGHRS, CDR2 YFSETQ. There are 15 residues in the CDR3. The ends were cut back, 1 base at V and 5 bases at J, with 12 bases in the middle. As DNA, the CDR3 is TGCGCCAGCAGCTTGAGTCAGGGAGGGAATGAAAAACTGTTTTTT. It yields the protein CASSLSQGGNEKLFF.

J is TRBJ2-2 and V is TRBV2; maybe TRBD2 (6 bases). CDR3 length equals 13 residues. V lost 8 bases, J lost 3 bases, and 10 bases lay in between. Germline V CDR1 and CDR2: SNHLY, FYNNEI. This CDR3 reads CASGAGYTGELFF. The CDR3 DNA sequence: TGTGCCAGCGGCGCGGGGTACACCGGGGAGCTGTTTTTT.

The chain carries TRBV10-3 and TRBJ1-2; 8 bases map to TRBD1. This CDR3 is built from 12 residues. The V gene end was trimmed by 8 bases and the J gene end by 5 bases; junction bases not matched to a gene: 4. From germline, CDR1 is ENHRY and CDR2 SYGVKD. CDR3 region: CAIPDRGYGYTF. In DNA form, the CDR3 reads TGTGCCATCCCCGACAGGGGTTATGGCTACACCTTC.

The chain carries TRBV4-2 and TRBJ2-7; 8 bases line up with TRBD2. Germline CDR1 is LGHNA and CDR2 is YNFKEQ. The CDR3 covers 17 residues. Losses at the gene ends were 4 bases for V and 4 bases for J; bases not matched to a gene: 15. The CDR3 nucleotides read TGTGCCAGCAGCCGATTCGGAGCGGGACTAGAATCTTACGAGCAGTACTTC. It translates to CASSRFGAGLESYEQYF.

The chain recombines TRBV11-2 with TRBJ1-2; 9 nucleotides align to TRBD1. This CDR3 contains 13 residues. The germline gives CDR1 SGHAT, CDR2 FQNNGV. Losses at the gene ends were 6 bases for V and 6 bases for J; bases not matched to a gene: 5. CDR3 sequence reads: CASRGGQGHGYTF. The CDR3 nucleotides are TGTGCCAGCAGAGGCGGACAGGGGCATGGCTACACCTTC.

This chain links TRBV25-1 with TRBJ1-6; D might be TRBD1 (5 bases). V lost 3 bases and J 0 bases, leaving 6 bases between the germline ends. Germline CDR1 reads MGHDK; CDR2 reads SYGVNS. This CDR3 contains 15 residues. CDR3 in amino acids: CASSDRDSYNSPLHF. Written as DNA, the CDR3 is TGTGCCAGCAGTGACAGGGACTCCTATAATTCACCCCTCCACTTT.

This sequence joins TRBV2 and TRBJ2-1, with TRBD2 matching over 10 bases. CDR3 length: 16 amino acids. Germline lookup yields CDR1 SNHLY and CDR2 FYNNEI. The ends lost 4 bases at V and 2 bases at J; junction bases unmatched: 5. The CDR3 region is CASSGALAGAYNEQFF. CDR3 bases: TGTGCCAGCAGTGGGGCTCTAGCGGGGGCCTACAATGAGCAGTTCTTC.

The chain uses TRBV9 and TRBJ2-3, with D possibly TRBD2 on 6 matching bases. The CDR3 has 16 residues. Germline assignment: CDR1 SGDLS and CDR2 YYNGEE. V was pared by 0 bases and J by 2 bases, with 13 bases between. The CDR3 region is CASSVEGAGFTDTQYF. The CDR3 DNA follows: TGTGCCAGCAGCGTAGAAGGGGCGGGGTTCACAGATACGCAGTATTTT.

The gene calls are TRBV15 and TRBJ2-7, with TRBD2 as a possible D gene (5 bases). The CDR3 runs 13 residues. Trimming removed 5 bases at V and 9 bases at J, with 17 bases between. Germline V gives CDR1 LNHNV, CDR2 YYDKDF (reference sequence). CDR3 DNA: TGTGCCACCAGCGGTCCGGGAACCCGGGGGCAGTACTTC. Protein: CATSGPGTRGQYF.

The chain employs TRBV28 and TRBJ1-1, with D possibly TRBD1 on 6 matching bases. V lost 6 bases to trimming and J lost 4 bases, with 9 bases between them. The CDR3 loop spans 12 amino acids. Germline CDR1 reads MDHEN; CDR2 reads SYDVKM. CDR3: CASSRGGTEAFF. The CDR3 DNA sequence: TGTGCCAGCAGCAGGGGTGGCACTGAAGCTTTCTTT. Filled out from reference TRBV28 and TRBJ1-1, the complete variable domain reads DVKVTQSSRYLVKRTGEKVFLECVQDMDHENMFWYRQDPGLGLRLIYFSYDVKMKEKGDIPEGYSVSREKKERFSLILESASTNQTSMYLCASSRGGTEAFFGQGTRLTVV.

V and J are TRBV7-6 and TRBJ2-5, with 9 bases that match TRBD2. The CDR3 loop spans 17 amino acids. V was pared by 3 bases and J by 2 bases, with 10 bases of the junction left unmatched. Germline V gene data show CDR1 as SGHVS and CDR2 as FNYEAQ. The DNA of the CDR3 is TGTGCCAGCAGCTTTGGTCGCCTGGCGGGGGGGCAAGAGACCCAGTACTTC. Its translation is CASSFGRLAGGQETQYF.

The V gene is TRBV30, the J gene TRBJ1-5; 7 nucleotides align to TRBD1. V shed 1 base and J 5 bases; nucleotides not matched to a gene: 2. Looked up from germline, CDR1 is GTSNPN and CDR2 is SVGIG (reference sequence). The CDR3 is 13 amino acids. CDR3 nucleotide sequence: TGTGCCTGGAGTGACCAGGGGGATCAGCCCCAGCATTTT. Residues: CAWSDQGDQPQHF.

The CDR3 coding sequence is TGTGCCAGCATGGAACCGGGGACTGAAGCTTTCTTT. Protein product: CASMEPGTEAFF. This chain links TRBV27 with TRBJ1-1; D gene unclear. This CDR3 comprises 12 residues. CDR1 MNHEY and CDR2 SMNVEV come from the germline V gene (reference sequence). Trimming removed 7 bases at V and 5 bases at J, with 11 bases between.

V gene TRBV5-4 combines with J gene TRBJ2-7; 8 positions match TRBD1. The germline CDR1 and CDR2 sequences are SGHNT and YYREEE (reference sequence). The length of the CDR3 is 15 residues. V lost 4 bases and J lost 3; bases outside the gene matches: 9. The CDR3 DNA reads TGTGCCAGCAGCCTCGGGACAGGACAAGTCTACGAGCAGTACTTC. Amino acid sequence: CASSLGTGQVYEQYF.

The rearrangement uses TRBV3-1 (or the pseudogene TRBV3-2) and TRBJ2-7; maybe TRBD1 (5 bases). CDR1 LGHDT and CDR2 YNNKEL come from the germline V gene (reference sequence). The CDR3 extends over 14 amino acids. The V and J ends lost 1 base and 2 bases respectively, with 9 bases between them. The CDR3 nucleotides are TGTGCCAGCAGCCAAGCAGGGATTACCTACGAGCAGTACTTC. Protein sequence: CASSQAGITYEQYF.

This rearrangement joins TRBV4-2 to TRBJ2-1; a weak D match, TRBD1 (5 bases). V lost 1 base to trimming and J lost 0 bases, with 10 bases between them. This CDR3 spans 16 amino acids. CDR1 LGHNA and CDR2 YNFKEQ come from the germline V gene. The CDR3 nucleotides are TGTGCCAGCAGCCAAGGGGTGGGGCCCTCCTACAATGAGCAGTTCTTC. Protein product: CASSQGVGPSYNEQFF.

Here the CDR3 DNA reads TGCAGTGCTGGGGAGCTAGAGACCCAGTACTTC. It encodes CSAGELETQYF. The chain joins TRBV20-1 to TRBJ2-5; D possibly corresponds to TRBD2 (5 bases). Germline CDR1 reads DFQATT; CDR2 reads SNEGSKA (reference sequence). V was shortened by 5 bases and J by 4 bases, with 8 bases between the two germline ends. The CDR3 loop spans 11 amino acids.

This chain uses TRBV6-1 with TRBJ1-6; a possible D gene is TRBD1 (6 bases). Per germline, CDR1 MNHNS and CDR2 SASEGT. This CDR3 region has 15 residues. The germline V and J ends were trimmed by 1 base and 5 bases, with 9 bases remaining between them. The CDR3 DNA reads TGTGCCAGCAGTGAAGGCGCAGGGGATAATTCACCCCTCCACTTT. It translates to CASSEGAGDNSPLHF.

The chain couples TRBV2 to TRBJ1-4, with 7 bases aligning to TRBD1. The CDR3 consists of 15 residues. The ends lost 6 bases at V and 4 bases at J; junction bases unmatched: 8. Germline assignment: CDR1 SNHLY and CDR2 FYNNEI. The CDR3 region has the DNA TGTGCCAGCAGGGAGGGACAGCTGAGTAATGAAAAACTGTTTTTT. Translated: CASREGQLSNEKLFF.

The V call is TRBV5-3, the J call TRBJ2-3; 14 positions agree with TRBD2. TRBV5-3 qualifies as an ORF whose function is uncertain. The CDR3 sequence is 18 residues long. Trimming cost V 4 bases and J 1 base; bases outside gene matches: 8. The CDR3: CARSGGLGLAGGTDTQYF. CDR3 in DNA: TGTGCCAGAAGCGGAGGACTGGGACTAGCGGGGGGCACAGATACGCAGTATTTT.

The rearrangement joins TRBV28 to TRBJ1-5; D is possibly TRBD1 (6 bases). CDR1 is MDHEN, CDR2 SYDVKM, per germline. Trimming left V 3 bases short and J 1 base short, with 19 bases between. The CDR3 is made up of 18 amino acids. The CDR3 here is CASSFFPVQGWSNQPQHF. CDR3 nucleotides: TGTGCCAGCAGTTTTTTCCCCGTCCAGGGGTGGAGCAATCAGCCCCAGCATTTT.

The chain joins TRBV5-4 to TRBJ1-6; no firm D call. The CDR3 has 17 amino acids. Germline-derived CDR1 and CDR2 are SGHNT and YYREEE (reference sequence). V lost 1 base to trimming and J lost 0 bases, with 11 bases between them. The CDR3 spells CASSLSPESSYNSPLHF. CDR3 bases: TGTGCCAGCAGCTTGAGTCCAGAAAGCTCCTATAATTCACCCCTCCACTTT.